The clone carrying this T cell receptor (beta chain) was detected many times. From the germline J gene comes the end of the CDR3, since the read stops 3 residues before it. Clones were sequenced by immunoSEQ multiplex PCR, and TCRdb holds only the in-frame ones, with some missing. Observed are 25,000 to 35,000 clones, no singletons, with the top ten taking roughly an eighth. The CDR3 loop spans 14 amino acids. J lost 6 bases, V lost 6 bases, and 8 bases had no gene match. The germline CDR1 and CDR2 sequences are DFQATT and SNEGSKA (reference sequence). This sample is drawn from a study of T cell clonality in common variable immunodeficiency.

The sequenced material came from peripheral blood mononuclear cells. The J gene is TRBJ2-2, the V gene TRBV20-1; TRBD1 agrees at 9 bases. The receptor comes from a person aged 18 to 75 in good health. CDR3 protein: CSARNRGRAGELFF. CDR3 DNA, as far as it was read: TGCAGTGCCAGAAACAGGGGGCGCGCCGGGGAG.